A single TCR beta chain is shown here with its context. The data were obtained in a study of T cell changes during pregnancy in multiple sclerosis. Assay used: immunoSEQ multiplex PCR; TCRdb lists only in-frame clones, some missing. Among around 42,000 clones listed, about 90% were seen once. Germline-derived CDR1 and CDR2 are SNHLY and FYNNEI. V was pared by 4 bases and J by 0 bases, with 6 bases between. The CDR3 is made up of 13 amino acids. This chain joins TRBV2 and TRBJ1-1, with D unclear. This specimen was CD4+ T cells from peripheral blood mononuclear cells, taken in the third trimester of pregnancy. This TCR was sampled from a female donor with multiple sclerosis, enrolled in a pregnancy study. CDR3 nucleotide sequence: TGTGCCAGCAGTGGTGAGGTGAACACTGAAGCTTTCTTT. Residues: CASSGEVNTEAFF.